This TCR beta chain appears in the sequencing data of a study of CD8 T cells in ankylosing spondylitis. Points from the study as a whole: A motif of 7 to 9 highly homologous TCR beta variants was seen as apparently characteristic of ankylosing spondylitis blood.

In regard to this clonotype: Its antigen is not known.

Trimming took 4 bases from V and 4 from J, leaving 13 bases between them. Germline V lookup: CDR1 DFQATT, CDR2 SNEGSKA (reference sequence). This CDR3 contains 13 residues. Using its own MiXCR run on the 5' RACE reads, TCRdb lists one record per CDR3 protein. This table has a few hundred thousand distinct CDR3 sequences, under 8.5% appearing once. The specimen sequenced was blood, either unsorted or a sorted T cell fraction (not recorded which). V gene TRBV20-1 combines with J gene TRBJ1-2; D unclear. This clonotype was sampled from a male donor with ankylosing spondylitis. The CDR3 coding sequence is TGCAGTGCTATCCCGGGCGACCTCTATGGCTACACCTTC. Translation: CSAIPGDLYGYTF.